Sequencing of this T cell receptor beta chain was carried out in a study of Graves' ophthalmopathy and Graves' hyperthyroidism. The V gene end was trimmed by 4 bases and the J gene end by 7 bases; junction bases not matched to a gene: 5. The germline CDR1 and CDR2 sequences are SGHVS and FQNEAQ. This CDR3 has 13 residues. Amplified material comprised TCR beta CDR3 regions derived from RNA transcripts. An initial RT-PCR round employing HTBI primers preceded a second-round multiplex PCR. TCRdb re-called the multiplex PCR reads through MiXCR, storing one row per CDR3 protein. Altogether about 480,000 distinct CDR3 sequences are present, approximately 15% being singletons, with the ten largest covering 8% to 10%. This clonotype was recorded at least ten times.

The V call is TRBV7-8, the J call TRBJ2-5; 8 nucleotides agree with TRBD1. Sample: blood. The TCR was taken from a woman in her 30s with Graves' ophthalmopathy. This chain's CDR3 is CASSSDRGLTQYF. CDR3 DNA sequence: TGTGCCAGCAGCTCAGACAGGGGATTGACCCAGTACTTC.